The source of this T cell receptor beta chain is a study of blood T cell repertoires in COVID-19. Study context: Collection of acute and convalescent COVID-19 samples took place in the United States, Italy and Spain.

In the authors' workflow: Cell counts per sample came from amplifying reference gene primers. TCRdb's table, derived via immunoSEQ multiplex PCR, lists solely in-frame clones and lacks some. The V and J calls and clone size come from that table; D and trimming were worked out from the DNA. The sample lists about 160,000 clones, 80% to 90% occurring once. The CDR3 runs to 14 residues. Trimming cost V 3 bases and J 7 bases, with 15 bases left between them. The germline CDR1 and CDR2 sequences are MDHEN and SYDVKM. This sequence originates from an older man with acute or convalescent COVID-19. The sequencing sample was made of peripheral blood. The chain joins TRBV28 to TRBJ1-2; D gene ambiguous. The CDR3 region is CASSFSRESAGYTF. The CDR3 DNA reads as TGTGCCAGCAGTTTCAGCCGGGAATCGGCTGGCTACACCTTC.